A selection of T cell receptor beta chains follows, all from one sample in a study of vaccination effects on CD4 cells after COVID-19. The protocol was immunoSEQ multiplex PCR, while the TCRdb copy is restricted to in-frame clones and leaves out a portion. The sample has about 30,000 clones; roughly 74% are singletons. The antigens these receptors bind are not known. Sequencing was performed on CD4+ T cells from PBMCs cultured with HCoV-OC43 spike peptides, taken after COVID-19 vaccination. Source of these receptors: a human donor who received a COVID-19 vaccine. Each CDR3 is given with its conserved first and last residue. The D gene is left open where the match is weak. Some rows mark clone size as missing; the rest say once, few, many or name a class of expanded clone.

TRBJ2-2 NA TRBD1 TRBV5-1 CASSTGQGNTGELFF TGCGCCAGCAGCACCGGACAGGGTAACACCGGGGAGCTGTTTTTT
TRBJ1-2 NA NA TRBV19 CASSADRYRYTF TGTGCCAGTAGTGCAGACAGGTATCGCTACACCTTC
TRBJ1-3 NA NA TRBV28 CASSLDPGTSGNTIYF TGTGCCAGCAGTTTAGACCCCGGGACTTCAGGAAACACCATATATTTT
TRBJ2-7 NA NA TRBV29-1 CSVEGSQGGEQYF TGCAGCGTTGAAGGTAGTCAGGGAGGCGAGCAGTACTTC
TRBJ2-1 NA TRBD2 TRBV4-2 CASRGEGYNEQFF TGTGCCAGCAGGGGGGAGGGCTACAATGAGCAGTTCTTC
TRBJ2-2 NA NA TRBV24-1 CATSDWSNTGELFF TGTGCCACCAGTGATTGGTCGAACACCGGGGAGCTGTTTTTT
TRBJ2-5 few NA TRBV5-1 CASTGGGVQETQYF TGCGCCAGCACCGGGGGTGGGGTCCAAGAGACCCAGTACTTC
TRBJ1-2 NA TRBD1 TRBV6-5 CASSYTGAGYGYTF TGTGCCAGCAGTTATACAGGGGCGGGCTATGGCTACACCTTC
TRBJ1-4 NA NA TRBV27 CASSVRTNEKLFF TGTGCCAGCTCTGTGCGGACTAATGAAAAACTGTTTTTT
TRBJ2-2 NA TRBD1 TRBV5-1 CASSVGTVTGELFF TGCGCCAGCAGCGTAGGGACAGTCACCGGGGAGCTGTTTTTT
TRBJ1-4 once NA TRBV6-1 CASSEFGPLRQKLFF TGTGCCAGCAGTGAATTCGGACCTCTCAGACAAAAACTGTTTTTT
TRBJ1-2 NA NA TRBV10-3 CAISVGKANYGYTF TGTGCCATCAGTGTGGGGAAAGCTAACTATGGCTACACCTTC
TRBJ2-5 NA NA TRBV6-6 CASSYAEDATQYF TGTGCCAGCAGTTACGCCGAGGATGCGACCCAGTACTTC
TRBJ1-2 NA TRBD1 TRBV3-1/TRBV3-2 CASSQGGTGRVEGYTF TGTGCCAGCAGCCAAGGTGGGACAGGGAGAGTAGAGGGCTACACCTTC
TRBJ1-1 few NA TRBV6-1 CASSEDQTKAFF TGTGCCAGCAGTGAGGACCAAACCAAAGCTTTCTTT
TRBJ2-3 NA TRBD1 TRBV12-5 CASGLVQGTGGSDTQYF TGTGCTAGTGGTTTGGTACAGGGGACAGGGGGCTCGGATACGCAGTATTTT
TRBJ1-1 NA NA TRBV16 CASSQSSPRDTEAFF TGTGCCAGCAGCCAATCGTCCCCTCGGGACACTGAAGCTTTCTTT
TRBJ2-3 NA NA TRBV23-1 CASSTRAFPDTQYF TGCGCCAGCAGCACCCGGGCTTTCCCAGATACGCAGTATTTT
TRBJ1-6 NA NA TRBV21-1 CANQSGQDNSPLHF TGTGCCAACCAGTCAGGGCAGGATAATTCACCCCTCCACTTT
TRBJ1-5 NA NA TRBV19 CASSIPPQPQHF TGTGCCAGTAGTATTCCTCCCCAGCCCCAGCATTTT
TRBJ2-5 few TRBD2 TRBV4-1 CASSQEIELAGEETQYF TGCGCCAGCAGCCAAGAAATCGAACTAGCGGGAGAGGAGACCCAGTACTTC
TRBJ2-1 NA NA TRBV4-2 CASSHDRYNEQFF TGTGCCAGCAGCCACGACAGGTACAATGAGCAGTTCTTC
TRBJ2-7 NA NA TRBV4-2 CASSQDSSVDYEQYF TGTGCCAGCAGCCAAGATTCCAGCGTAGACTACGAGCAGTACTTC
TRBJ2-1 NA NA TRBV14 CASSQDRIEQFF TGTGCCAGCAGCCAAGATCGAATAGAGCAGTTCTTC
TRBJ2-7 NA TRBD1 TRBV19 CASSIGRGFNEQYF TGTGCCAGTAGTATAGGCAGGGGGTTCAACGAGCAGTACTTC
TRBJ2-5 once TRBD1 TRBV5-6 CASSLPQGYQETQYF TGTGCCAGCAGCTTACCACAGGGGTACCAAGAGACCCAGTACTTC
TRBJ1-4 NA TRBD1 TRBV4-1 CASSLPGQGRVSLNELFF TGCGCCAGCAGCCTTCCGGGACAGGGGAGAGTTTCGCTGAATGAACTGTTTTTT
TRBJ2-5 NA TRBD2 TRBV11-2 CASSLDVLASGEETQYF TGTGCCAGCAGCTTAGATGTTTTGGCTAGCGGGGAAGAGACCCAGTACTTC
TRBJ2-7 NA NA TRBV6-5 CASTHVVTYEQYF TGTGCCAGCACCCATGTAGTAACTTACGAGCAGTACTTC
TRBJ2-1 NA NA TRBV12-5 CASGLVLRRDYYNEQFF TGTGCTAGTGGTTTGGTACTAAGGCGGGATTACTACAATGAGCAGTTCTTC
TRBJ1-4 NA TRBD1 TRBV6-5 CASSYDRGNEKLFF TGTGCCAGCAGTTACGACAGGGGGAATGAAAAACTGTTTTTT
TRBJ2-2 once NA TRBV19 CASSIGGGADTGELFF TGTGCCAGTAGTATTGGAGGGGGCGCGGACACCGGGGAGCTGTTTTTT
TRBJ2-7 NA TRBD1 TRBV10-3 CAISESGTGDYEQYF TGTGCCATCAGTGAGTCAGGGACAGGGGACTACGAGCAGTACTTC
TRBJ2-2 NA NA TRBV2 CASSLGPGGVTGELFF TGTGCCAGCAGTTTGGGGCCTGGCGGTGTGACCGGGGAGCTGTTTTTT
TRBJ1-4 NA TRBD1 TRBV10-3 CAISQGENEKLFF TGTGCCATCAGTCAGGGGGAGAATGAAAAACTGTTTTTT
TRBJ2-1 NA TRBD1 TRBV19 CASIGGMRDEQFF TGTGCCAGTATAGGGGGCATGAGGGATGAGCAGTTCTTC
TRBJ2-1 NA NA TRBV27 CASSLLGASYNEQFF TGTGCCAGCAGTTTACTAGGGGCATCCTACAATGAGCAGTTCTTC
TRBJ2-7 NA TRBD2 TRBV6-5 CASSYASGGDTYEQYF TGTGCCAGCAGTTACGCTAGCGGGGGCGACACTTACGAGCAGTACTTC
TRBJ2-2 few NA TRBV9 CASSKQGFTGELFF TGTGCCAGCAGCAAACAGGGATTCACCGGGGAGCTGTTTTTT
TRBJ1-5 NA NA TRBV19 CASSIAGRYQPQHF TGTGCCAGTAGTATCGCAGGCCGGTATCAGCCCCAGCATTTT
TRBJ1-1 NA TRBD1 TRBV5-6 CASSGAGTGGAVAFF TGTGCCAGCAGCGGCGCCGGGACAGGGGGCGCGGTCGCTTTCTTT
TRBJ2-3 NA NA TRBV12-5 CASGFQNLDTQYF TGTGCTAGTGGTTTCCAAAACTTGGATACGCAGTATTTT
TRBJ1-5 NA NA TRBV5-4 CASSTDKNQPQHF TGTGCCAGCAGCACCGACAAGAATCAGCCCCAGCATTTT
TRBJ1-2 NA TRBD1 TRBV7-9 CASSSGQGAHGYTF TGTGCCAGCAGCTCGGGACAGGGGGCGCATGGCTACACCTTC
TRBJ2-2 NA NA TRBV19 CASSIGKRDGNTGELFF TGTGCCAGTAGTATAGGGAAACGGGACGGTAACACCGGGGAGCTGTTTTTT
TRBJ2-1 NA TRBD2 TRBV27 CASKFGGVTNEQFF TGTGCCAGCAAATTCGGGGGGGTAACCAATGAGCAGTTCTTC
TRBJ2-1 NA TRBD2 TRBV29-1 CSVASGLAGVGNEQFF TGCAGCGTTGCCTCGGGACTAGCGGGAGTGGGCAATGAGCAGTTCTTC
TRBJ2-1 NA TRBD1 TRBV11-1 CASTLTGTGHNEQFF TGTGCCAGCACCTTAACCGGGACAGGGCACAATGAGCAGTTCTTC
TRBJ2-1 NA NA TRBV6-5 CASGRGEQFF TGTGCCAGCGGTCGGGGGGAGCAGTTCTTC
TRBJ2-7 NA NA TRBV4-2 CASSQEGLGPQGEQYF TGTGCCAGCAGCCAAGAGGGGTTGGGGCCTCAAGGGGAGCAGTACTTC